These T cell receptor beta chains were read from a single sample in a study of human T cells and chemical hapten exposure. Via MiXCR, TCRdb re-called the RACE reads, giving one row per CDR3 protein. This table has around 57,000 distinct CDR3 sequences, 8% to 13% appearing once. The starting material was whole blood, obtained in connection with sensitization to the hapten diphenylcyclopropenone (DPC). The receptor source for this set is a woman aged 35 to 49 with alopecia areata. Some clones in this sample may be carry-over from other donors' samples. CDR3s include the opening cysteine and the closing phenylalanine or tryptophan. The D gene is left open where the match is weak. Size is omitted from some rows. Given values are once, few, many or a class for expanded clones.

v_call	clone_size	j_call	d_call	cdr3_aa	cdr3_nt
TRBV2	many	TRBJ1-1	NA	CASSNNRAEAFF	TGTGCCAGCAGTAATAACAGGGCTGAAGCTTTCTTT
TRBV18	many	TRBJ1-5	TRBD1	CASSPAGGGSSNQPQHF	TGTGCCAGCTCACCAGCAGGGGGAGGGAGTAGCAATCAGCCCCAGCATTTT
TRBV20-1	NA	TRBJ1-4	TRBD1	CSAYGTGGTNEKLFF	TGCAGTGCGTACGGGACAGGGGGCACTAATGAAAAACTGTTTTTT
TRBV24-1	many	TRBJ2-7	NA	CATSDRFGKQYF	TGTGCCACCAGTGATCGTTTCGGGAAGCAGTACTTC
TRBV18	few	TRBJ2-3	NA	CASSALTDTQYF	TGTGCCAGCTCCGCCCTCACAGATACGCAGTATTTT
TRBV12-3/TRBV12-4	NA	TRBJ1-1	NA	CASSTGSYTPEAFF	TGTGCCAGCAGTACCGGGAGCTACACCCCTGAAGCTTTCTTT
TRBV3-1	many	TRBJ2-1	NA	CASSQEGVLGEQFF	TGTGCCAGCAGCCAAGAAGGAGTTCTGGGTGAGCAGTTCTTC
TRBV7-9	many	TRBJ2-7	NA	CASSFNRQRPYEQYF	TGTGCCAGCAGCTTCAATAGACAGAGACCCTACGAGCAGTACTTC
TRBV5-1	NA	TRBJ2-5	TRBD2	CASSPGLAGAMKTQYF	TGCGCCAGCAGCCCAGGACTAGCGGGGGCTATGAAGACCCAGTACTTC
TRBV19	few	TRBJ2-3	NA	CATMTGSTDTQYF	TGTGCCACTATGACAGGCAGCACAGATACGCAGTATTTT
TRBV9	NA	TRBJ1-1	NA	CASSVLDDLNTEAFF	TGTGCCAGCAGCGTTCTTGATGACCTGAACACTGAAGCTTTCTTT
TRBV19	NA	TRBJ1-2	NA	CASSTGPANYGYTF	TGTGCCAGTAGCACGGGCCCCGCTAACTATGGCTACACCTTC
TRBV20-1	few	TRBJ2-3	TRBD2	CSARSLGLAGTQYF	TGCAGTGCTAGATCCTTGGGACTAGCTGGTACGCAGTATTTT
TRBV20-1	few	TRBJ2-7	NA	CSAPDNYEQYF	TGCAGTGCCCCGGACAACTACGAGCAGTACTTC
TRBV2	few	TRBJ2-7	TRBD1	CASSEGPGQGYEQYF	TGTGCCAGCAGTGAAGGGCCGGGACAGGGGTACGAGCAGTACTTC
TRBV21-1	few	TRBJ2-3	NA	CASSSDRRYTQYF	TGTGCCAGCAGCAGTGACAGACGCTATACGCAGTATTTT
TRBV7-9	many	TRBJ1-1	NA	CASSLPAGVAEAFF	TGTGCCAGCAGCCTCCCGGCCGGAGTGGCTGAAGCTTTCTTT
TRBV14	few	TRBJ2-1	NA	CASSSRNQYNEQFF	TGTGCCAGCAGCTCCCGGAATCAATACAATGAGCAGTTCTTC
TRBV29-1	many	TRBJ2-1	NA	CSAGNEQFF	TGCAGCGCGGGAAACGAGCAGTTCTTC
TRBV5-6	many	TRBJ2-2	NA	CASSLERGRSRNTGELFF	TGTGCCAGCAGCTTGGAAAGGGGCAGGTCGAGGAACACCGGGGAGCTGTTTTTT
TRBV6-6	NA	TRBJ2-7	NA	CASSYPGRARSYEQYF	TGTGCCAGCAGTTATCCCGGCCGGGCTCGCTCCTACGAGCAGTACTTC
TRBV20-1	NA	TRBJ1-1	NA	CSATGTGGREAFF	TGCAGTGCCACCGGGACGGGAGGACGTGAAGCTTTCTTT
TRBV28	NA	TRBJ2-7	TRBD1	CASITPGGPYEQYF	TGTGCCAGCATCACCCCAGGGGGCCCCTACGAGCAGTACTTC
TRBV28	few	TRBJ1-1	NA	CASSLGMNTEAFF	TGTGCCAGCAGTTTGGGGATGAACACTGAAGCTTTCTTT
TRBV4-3	many	TRBJ1-2	NA	CASSQDSGDPYGYTF	TGCGCCAGCAGCCAAGATTCCGGGGATCCTTATGGCTACACCTTC
TRBV28	many	TRBJ2-7	NA	CASSLRGSYEQYF	TGTGCCAGCAGTTTAAGGGGAAGCTACGAGCAGTACTTC
TRBV29-1	NA	TRBJ2-1	NA	CSVVDNEQFF	TGCAGCGTTGTGGACAATGAGCAGTTCTTC
TRBV18	many	TRBJ2-3	TRBD2	CASSPSGGSTDTQYF	TGTGCCAGCTCGCCCAGCGGGGGAAGCACAGATACGCAGTATTTT
TRBV6-2/TRBV6-3	many	TRBJ1-6	NA	CASTKSGQGNNSPLHF	TGTGCCAGCACCAAGTCTGGGCAGGGGAATAATTCACCCCTCCACTTT
TRBV7-2	many	TRBJ1-6	TRBD1	CASSFGTGGISPLHF	TGTGCCAGCAGCTTTGGGACAGGGGGAATTTCACCCCTCCACTTT
TRBV29-1	few	TRBJ1-4	NA	CSVDEQGEKLFF	TGCAGCGTTGATGAACAGGGTGAAAAACTGTTTTTT